The 15 T cell receptor beta chains presented below share a single source sample, sequenced in a study of Ad26.COV2.S vaccination and SARS-CoV-2 variants listed by TCRdb under 2021. The library came from the immunoSEQ multiplex PCR assay. Not all clones reach the TCRdb copy of this immuneACCESS table, which keeps in-frame sequences only. Checked studies attribute under half of the gap to unresolved V genes and leave the rest unexplained. The sample table holds about 680,000 clones, of which 89% were seen once. The ten largest clones capture about 1.5% of the sample. The sample's treatment or condition label is to be understood as: around 19 received Ad26.COV2.S at low or high dose, single or two shots; several received placebo; per-sample allocation not given. For vaccine and placebo recipients, repertoires were sequenced using samples collected on day 63 after the first injection. Source: peripheral blood, taken in a trial of Ad26.COV2.S vaccine versus placebo. The origin of the receptors is a person between 18 and 60 years old who received the Ad26.COV2.S COVID-19 vaccine or a placebo.

V and J are TRBV24-1 and TRBJ2-5; 7 bases align to TRBD1. Trimming at V came to 0 bases and at J to 5 bases, leaving 5 bases not matched to a gene. This CDR3 contains 15 residues. CDR1 KGHDR and CDR2 SFDVKD come from the germline V gene. CDR3 protein: CATSDLYDREETQYF. The CDR3 DNA reads as TGTGCCACCAGTGATTTGTACGACAGGGAGGAGACCCAGTACTTC.

Only a few counts were recorded for this clone. The CDR3 DNA follows: TGCAGCGTTGAACTCCACCCCTACGAGCAGTACTTC. It specifies CSVELHPYEQYF. The V and J genes are TRBV29-1 and TRBJ2-7, with no clear D. Trimming left V 2 bases short and J 2 bases short, with 7 bases between. Germline V gene sequence: CDR1 SQVTM, CDR2 ANQGSEA. This CDR3 is built from 12 residues.

The chain carries TRBV4-3 and TRBJ2-3; 9 positions match TRBD1. Germline CDR1 is LGHNA and CDR2 is YSLEER. V was clipped by 3 bases and J by 4 bases; unmatched bases: 8. The CDR3 loop spans 16 amino acids. The CDR3 coding sequence is TGCGCCAGCAGCCACCCCTACAGGGGGCGCCCAGATACGCAGTATTTT. It yields the protein CASSHPYRGRPDTQYF.

The chain uses TRBV6-1 and TRBJ2-1; D might be TRBD2 (6 bases). Looked up from germline, CDR1 is MNHNS and CDR2 is SASEGT. Trimming pared 2 bases from V and 2 bases from J, leaving 10 bases between. CDR3 length equals 15 residues. The DNA for the CDR3 is TGTGCCAGCAGTGAACAGTCTAGCGCCTACAATGAGCAGTTCTTC. Amino acids: CASSEQSSAYNEQFF.

The CDR3 DNA is TGCGCCAGCAGTGACCCGGGACACGGGCCCTACGAGCAGTACTTC. Its protein product is CASSDPGHGPYEQYF. This sequence joins TRBV10-1 and TRBJ2-7, with D maybe TRBD1 (6 bases). The CDR3 loop spans 15 amino acids. Germline lookup yields CDR1 WNHNN and CDR2 SYGVQD (reference sequence). The V end lost 3 bases, the J end lost 2 bases, and 14 bases lay between the germline ends.

The DNA of the CDR3 is TGTGCCAGCTCACCGACTAGCGGGGGCCCCTGGACAGATACGCAGTATTTT. This sequence encodes CASSPTSGGPWTDTQYF. The chain uses TRBV18 and TRBJ2-3; 12 positions match TRBD2. V gave up 3 bases and J gave up 3 bases; unmatched junction bases: 7. Germline CDR1 is KGHSH and CDR2 is LQKENI. This CDR3 has 17 residues.

This chain joins TRBV5-1 and TRBJ1-4, with a tentative D call TRBD1 (6 bases). CDR1 is SGHRS and CDR2 is YFSETQ in the germline V gene. V dropped 4 bases and J dropped 5 bases, with 21 bases sitting between them. The length of the CDR3 is 17 residues. CDR3 sequence: CASSPVLARQANEKLFF. The CDR3 coding sequence is TGCGCCAGCAGCCCAGTACTCGCCCGACAGGCGAATGAAAAACTGTTTTTT.

The genes are TRBV5-4 and TRBJ2-3, with 9 nucleotides matching TRBD2. Germline V gene data show CDR1 as SGHNT and CDR2 as YYREEE (reference sequence). The CDR3 consists of 18 residues. V gave up 3 bases and J gave up 2 bases; unmatched junction bases: 13. The CDR3 region has the DNA TGTGCCAGCAGCTCGCTCACAGCGGGGGGTACTTACACAGATACGCAGTATTTT. Residues: CASSSLTAGGTYTDTQYF.

J is TRBJ1-1 and V is TRBV9; D is uncertain. This CDR3 is built from 15 residues. Deletions cut 4 bases from V and 5 bases from J, with 18 bases between. Germline V gene sequence: CDR1 SGDLS, CDR2 YYNGEE. The CDR3 protein is CASSPPSAGWTEAFF. CDR3 bases: TGTGCCAGCAGCCCCCCTTCTGCGGGGTGGACTGAAGCTTTCTTT.

The gene calls are TRBV5-1 and TRBJ2-1; D possibly corresponds to TRBD2 (6 bases). The CDR3 totals 14 residues. The V end lost 4 bases, the J end lost 5 bases, and 13 bases lay between the germline ends. Germline lookup yields CDR1 SGHRS and CDR2 YFSETQ. The CDR3 bases are TGCGCCAGCAGCATATTACTAGCAAACAATGAGCAGTTCTTC. It yields the protein CASSILLANNEQFF. Using reference TRBV5-1 and TRBJ2-1 for the parts outside the CDR3, the full variable domain is KAGVTQTPRYLIKTRGQQVTLSCSPISGHRSVSWYQQTPGQGLQFLFEYFSETQRNKGNFPGRFSGRQFSNSRSEMNVSTLELGDSALYLCASSILLANNEQFFGPGTRLTVL.

The chain combines TRBV6-2 or TRBV6-3 with TRBJ2-6; the match to TRBD2 covers 8 bases. Germline V gene lookup returns CDR1 MNHEY and CDR2 SVGEGT. V shed 5 bases, J shed 1 base, and the junction held 4 bases outside the gene matches. This CDR3 contains 16 residues. This CDR3 reads CASSPGGVSGANVLTF. The CDR3 DNA reads as TGTGCCAGCAGTCCCGGGGGGGTTTCTGGGGCCAACGTCCTGACTTTC.

The rearrangement uses TRBV20-1 and TRBJ2-6; weak D call: TRBD2 (5 bases). Trimming removed 3 bases from V and 0 bases from J, with 12 bases in between. In germline, CDR1 is DFQATT, CDR2 SNEGSKA (reference sequence). The CDR3 totals 16 residues. The CDR3 bases are TGCAGTGCTAGTCGGGCGGGCTTCTCTGGGGCCAACGTCCTGACTTTC. This codes for CSASRAGFSGANVLTF.

This rearrangement joins TRBV30 to TRBJ2-3, with a tentative D call TRBD1 (6 bases). This CDR3 comprises 15 residues. CDR1 is GTSNPN, CDR2 SVGIG, per germline (reference sequence). Trimming pared 0 bases from V and 5 bases from J, leaving 15 bases between. The CDR3 here is CAWSVVGGLGDTQYF. CDR3 bases: TGTGCCTGGAGTGTAGTAGGGGGATTGGGAGATACGCAGTATTTT.

This chain's CDR3 is CASSPPLDSRAFF. Written as DNA, the CDR3 is TGTGCCAGCAGCCCCCCGTTAGACTCGCGGGCTTTCTTT. The chain carries TRBV3-1 (or the pseudogene TRBV3-2) and TRBJ1-1, with D uncertain. The CDR3 runs to 13 residues. V was clipped by 4 bases and J by 11 bases, with 17 bases between them. The germline V gene encodes CDR1 LGHDT and CDR2 YNNKEL (reference sequence).

The DNA of the CDR3 is TGTGCCAGCAGCTCGACTAGCGGGGCGAGGTTTGAGCAGTTCTTC. It translates to CASSSTSGARFEQFF. The chain has TRBV7-2 and TRBJ2-1; 11 positions match TRBD2. With V trimmed by 4 bases and J by 9 bases, 8 bases remained unmatched. The CDR3 is 15 amino acids. Germline V CDR1 and CDR2: SGHTA, FQGNSA.